This T cell receptor beta chain is from a study of CD8+ T cells in alopecia areata. Treatment reported: oral pan-JAK inhibitor, 5-10 mg twice daily. Obtained from alopecia areata patients were lesional scalp punch biopsies along with peripheral blood. Study-wide results and caveats: Tofacitinib did not eliminate many expanded lesional clones from scalp or blood. Among the 100 top clones, expanded CD8+ clones, like scalp clonality, were significantly decreased by tofacitinib.

Germline loops: CDR1 SGDLS, CDR2 YYNGEE. Trimming removed 0 bases at V and 2 bases at J, with 9 bases between. The CDR3 is 15 residues long. Once RNA had been extracted, it was reverse transcribed into cDNA to act as the sequencing template. The data were produced by immunoSEQ multiplex PCR, yet TCRdb's version contains in-frame clones alone and is incomplete. The top ten hold almost 0.5% of the sample, which has about 200,000 clones, 35% to 40% seen once. Regarding this clone: Its specificity is unknown.

Source: CD4+ T cells sorted from blood, taken at approximately week 31, from a patient treated with tofacitinib. The V call is TRBV9, the J call TRBJ2-1, with D unresolved. The source is a human donor with alopecia areata. The CDR3 DNA reads as TGTGCCAGCAGCGTAGAAGGGTCCACCTACAATGAGCAGTTCTTC. It codes for CASSVEGSTYNEQFF.